This T cell receptor (beta chain) is drawn from a study of PD-L1 blockade in urothelial cancer. Study summary: About nine tenths of the roughly 29 patients were men with bladder-origin urothelial cancer. Prior chemotherapy ranged from 0 to 3 regimens per patient.

The sample's time point: peripheral blood 6 weeks after treatment start. Measured with immunoSEQ multiplex PCR; TCRdb has only the in-frame clones, and not every one. This table holds some 110,000 clones, approximately 90% found once. From germline, CDR1 is SEHNR and CDR2 FQNEAQ (reference sequence). CDR3 size: 16 residues. Trimming took off 4 bases at V and 0 bases at J, with 14 bases between the two ends. Specimen: PBMCs, collected around atezolizumab (anti-PD-L1) treatment. The TCR originated in a man aged 55 to 69 with urothelial cancer. The gene calls are TRBV7-9 and TRBJ2-3; a possible D gene is TRBD2 (5 bases). The CDR3 bases are TGTGCCAGCAGCTCTGGCCGAGGGTATAGCACAGATACGCAGTATTTT. Its protein product is CASSSGRGYSTDTQYF.